The entry that follows covers one T cell receptor beta chain sequence. Its antigen target is currently unknown. Within one base of it there is no much larger clone, and no base qualities were kept. This entry belongs to a study of OX40 agonist ivuxolimab in advanced cancers. Some background on the complete study: Ivuxolimab was an agonistic, fully human IgG2 monoclonal antibody directed against OX40 (CD134), a costimulatory receptor. Intravenous ivuxolimab was administered to patients every 2 weeks at six dose levels: 0.01, 0.1, 0.3, 1.5, 3 and 10 mg/kg. Among the roughly 50 dose-escalation patients, some 20 had hepatocellular carcinoma, approximately 15 melanoma, 9 renal cell carcinoma and 9 head and neck cancer. In the dose-escalation cohort, 65% to 85% of patients were male, and the mean age was 60 years with a range of about 23 to 79. Prior anti-PD-1, anti-PD-L1 or anti-CTLA-4 therapy was permitted, and approximately 40% of dose-escalation patients had received checkpoint inhibitors. Partial responses occurred in three dose-escalation patients: two with cutaneous melanoma and one with hepatocellular carcinoma. Peripheral TCRbeta sequencing was intended to test whether TCR sequence diversity was altered and clonal T-cell expansion was caused by ivuxolimab. The paper covers the monotherapy dose-escalation part of the phase I ivuxolimab trial, which included N ≈ 50 patients.

The research as a whole found: After ivuxolimab, expanded clones were on average more numerous among CD8+ T cells than among CD4+ T cells. At doses of 0.1 to 3.0 mg/kg, clonal expansion of both CD4+ and CD8+ T cells in blood was seen between baseline and week 6. Partial responders in the 0.1-3.0 mg/kg groups had among the lowest normalized peripheral clonal expansion, especially among CD8+ T cells. Low levels of normalized T-cell clonal expansion were also shown by some nonresponding patients. Which antigens the clonally expanded peripheral T cells were specific for was not determined.

Trimming removed 2 bases from V and 5 bases from J, leaving 6 bases between the germline ends. The CDR3 runs 13 residues from the cysteine to the phenylalanine. Only CDR3 DNA is held: 39 bases, read in frame from base 1. The CDR1 and CDR2 encoded by the germline V gene are SGHNT and YENEEA. To sequence the TCRbeta CDR3 region, genomic DNA was isolated from the sorted cells. TCRbeta CDR3 regions were sequenced using the immunoSEQ Assay. The table comes from immuneACCESS by way of TCRdb, which keeps in-frame sequences with V and J called. Part of the clones is missing from these tables; in studies checked, under half for an unresolved V gene and the rest for unknown reasons. Within this sample are tens of thousands of clones, with 85% to 90% of them counted one time only. 2.5% to 3.5% of the sample comes from the top ten. The trial excluded patients who had a history of autoimmune disease or were on systemic immunosuppression. Peripheral blood for TCR sequencing was collected from all dose cohorts at baseline, on cycle 4 day 1, and on cycle 7 day 1. The samples were drawn from a first-in-human, open-label, multicenter phase I dose-escalation trial of ivuxolimab. Adults with locally advanced or metastatic melanoma, renal cell carcinoma, hepatocellular carcinoma or head and neck squamous cell carcinoma were enrolled in the trial. Before TCR sequencing, CD4+ and CD8+ T cells were separately sorted from peripheral blood.

The sample in question was CD4+ or CD8+ T cells sorted from blood, obtained in a trial of the OX40 agonist ivuxolimab. The sequence derives from an adult with an advanced solid tumor such as melanoma, head and neck, liver or kidney cancer. The sequence joins TRBV11-3 to TRBJ2-2; no D gene can be assigned with confidence. The base sequence is TGTGCCAGCAGCTTAAGGTGGACCGGGGAGCTGTTTTTT. It encodes CASSLRWTGELFF.